These 32 T cell receptor beta chains were sequenced from one sample in a study of PD-1 blockade in classical Hodgkin lymphoma. Clones were sequenced by immunoSEQ multiplex PCR, and TCRdb holds only the in-frame ones, with some missing. This table has over 50,000 clones, 86% appearing once. Regarding time point: cycle 4 day 1 (C4D1), after less than seven weeks of nivolumab. Every patient relapsed after autologous stem cell transplantation, and brentuximab vedotin exposure varied. The starting material was peripheral blood mononuclear cells (PBMCs), obtained before the fourth cycle of nivolumab. All receptors derive from a human donor with classical Hodgkin lymphoma.

This chain links TRBV29-1 with TRBJ2-7; D call uncertain. This CDR3 comprises 13 residues. V was clipped by 1 base and J by 2 bases, with 9 bases between them. The germline V gene encodes CDR1 SQVTM and CDR2 ANQGSEA. CDR3 protein: CSVEGSGTYEQYF. The DNA for the CDR3 is TGCAGCGTTGAAGGCTCCGGTACCTACGAGCAGTACTTC.

This chain connects TRBV28 to TRBJ2-6, with 11 nucleotides matching TRBD1. CDR1 and CDR2 (germline): MDHEN, SYDVKM. V was pared by 7 bases and J by 2 bases, with 7 bases of the junction left unmatched. The CDR3 sequence is 17 residues long. CDR3 sequence: CASTDGTGGPGANVLTF. The CDR3 DNA follows: TGTGCCAGCACCGATGGGACAGGGGGACCTGGGGCCAACGTCCTGACTTTC.

The gene calls are TRBV27 and TRBJ2-4; TRBD1 is a possible D gene (6 bases). Germline assignment: CDR1 MNHEY and CDR2 SMNVEV (reference sequence). V lost 5 bases to trimming and J lost 2 bases, with 16 bases between them. CDR3 length: 16 amino acids. The CDR3 region has the DNA TGTGCCAGCAGTCCCTCAGGGGTCGGGACCAAAAACATTCAGTACTTC. The encoded protein is CASSPSGVGTKNIQYF.

This rearrangement joins TRBV29-1 to TRBJ1-2; no definite D call. Germline V gene data show CDR1 as SQVTM and CDR2 as ANQGSEA. The CDR3 covers 13 residues. Trimming cost V 7 bases and J 7 bases, with 19 bases left between them. The CDR3 coding sequence is TGCAGCGGGAGAACGGGAGGACTAAGTGGCTACACCTTC. Protein sequence: CSGRTGGLSGYTF.

This chain connects TRBV10-3 to TRBJ2-3; 8 bases align to TRBD2. The germline V gene encodes CDR1 ENHRY and CDR2 SYGVKD. V lost 3 bases, J lost 0 bases, and 8 bases stayed unmatched. The CDR3 has 17 residues. The CDR3: CAISDPTSGGSTDTQYF. CDR3 DNA: TGTGCCATCAGTGACCCTACTAGCGGAGGGAGCACAGATACGCAGTATTTT.

The chain uses TRBV5-6 and TRBJ1-2, with a tentative D call TRBD1 (6 bases). V was pared by 2 bases and J by 2 bases, with 7 bases between. This CDR3 region has 13 residues. The germline V gene encodes CDR1 SGHDT and CDR2 YYEEEE. CDR3 bases: TGTGCCAGCAGCTTCCAGGGGAACTATGGCTACACCTTC. Its protein product is CASSFQGNYGYTF.

J is TRBJ2-5 and V is TRBV10-3; no reliable D call. This CDR3 spans 13 amino acids. Germline V gene data show CDR1 as ENHRY and CDR2 as SYGVKD. Trimming shortened V by 5 bases and J by 1 base, and 8 bases separated the two germline ends. Here the CDR3 DNA reads TGTGCCATCAGTAGTATGTTCCAAGAGACCCAGTACTTC. Its protein is CAISSMFQETQYF.

Here the CDR3 DNA reads TGTGCCACCAGCAGGACAGGCTTCTACAATGAGCAGTTCTTC. Its translation: CATSRTGFYNEQFF. The chain links TRBV15 to TRBJ2-1, with D possibly TRBD1 on 6 matching bases. This CDR3 is 14 amino acids long. Germline CDR1 LNHNV, CDR2 YYDKDF (reference sequence). Trimming removed 3 bases at V and 3 bases at J, with 9 bases between.

This clone was observed once. The V and J genes are TRBV27 and TRBJ2-7, with TRBD1 as a possible D gene (7 bases). The germline CDR1 and CDR2 sequences are MNHEY and SMNVEV (reference sequence). The V and J ends lost 5 bases and 3 bases respectively, with 17 bases between them. This CDR3 has 15 residues. CDR3 in amino acids: CASSPRTGGDYEQYF. The CDR3 nucleotides read TGTGCCAGCAGTCCCCGGACAGGCGGGGACTACGAGCAGTACTTC.

The rearrangement uses TRBV21-1 and TRBJ2-1; the D call of TRBD2 is as the table states it, not checked on the DNA. TRBV21-1 is a documented pseudogene. CDR3 size: 20 residues. CDR3 protein: CASSKGWGKLAGGYRNEQFF. The CDR3 DNA reads TGTGCCAGCAGCAAAGGTTGGGGGAAACTAGCGGGAGGTTACCGCAATGAGCAGTTCTTC.

The chain links TRBV6-1 to TRBJ2-1, with TRBD1 matching 7 bases. J gave up 9 bases and V 5 bases, and 10 bases lay outside the gene matches. Per the germline V gene, CDR1 is MNHNS and CDR2 is SASEGT. The CDR3 contains 14 residues. The CDR3 bases are TGTGCCAGCAGTCACCTGGACAGGTCCGGTGAGCAGTTCTTC. Its translation: CASSHLDRSGEQFF.

The chain combines TRBV4-3 with TRBJ2-7; D gene uncertain. CDR1 and CDR2 (germline): LGHNA, YSLEER. The CDR3 loop spans 13 amino acids. Trimming pared 4 bases from V and 3 bases from J, leaving 10 bases between. CDR3 nucleotide sequence: TGCGCCAGCAGCCCCTCAAGAGGCTACGAGCAGTACTTC. Its translation: CASSPSRGYEQYF.

The chain has TRBV7-2 and TRBJ2-5; TRBD2 agrees at 10 bases. The CDR3 contains 15 residues. V lost 5 bases and J lost 5; bases outside the gene matches: 8. The germline V gene encodes CDR1 SGHTA and CDR2 FQGNSA. In DNA, the CDR3 is TGTGCCAGCAGCCCTAAGCGGGGGGGCGATGAGACCCAGTACTTC. As protein: CASSPKRGGDETQYF. The variable domain in full, completed from reference TRBV7-2 and TRBJ2-5, reads GAGVSQSPSNKVTEKGKDVELRCDPISGHTALYWYRQSLGQGLEFLIYFQGNSAPDKSGLPSDRFSAERTGGSVSTLTIQRTQQEDSAVYLCASSPKRGGDETQYFGPGTRLLVL.

J is TRBJ1-1 and V is TRBV29-1; D gene unclear. The CDR3 length is 11 residues. Trimming took 7 bases from V and 0 from J, leaving 6 bases between them. Germline CDR1 is SQVTM and CDR2 is ANQGSEA. Written as DNA, the CDR3 is TGCAGCGGAACATTGAACACTGAAGCTTTCTTT. It codes for CSGTLNTEAFF.

The chain couples TRBV28 to TRBJ2-1; 7 bases align to TRBD1. Germline lookup yields CDR1 MDHEN and CDR2 SYDVKM. The CDR3 consists of 12 residues. V lost 2 bases, J lost 12 bases, and 4 bases stayed unmatched. The CDR3 DNA sequence: TGTGCCAGCAGTTTAGACAGGGAAAGGCAGTTCTTC. Amino acids: CASSLDRERQFF.

The J gene is TRBJ2-5, the V gene TRBV29-1, with D unclear. V lost 0 bases and J lost 5, with 13 bases in between. Germline values: CDR1 SQVTM, CDR2 ANQGSEA. This CDR3 spans 14 amino acids. The CDR3 reads CSVEDRALGETQYF. The CDR3, as DNA: TGCAGCGTTGAAGATCGAGCGTTGGGGGAGACCCAGTACTTC.

The rearrangement uses TRBV7-9 and TRBJ1-2; perhaps TRBD1 as D (5 bases). The V gene's germline CDR1 is SEHNR and CDR2 FQNEAQ (reference sequence). The CDR3 has 12 amino acids. Trimming stripped 6 bases from V and 1 base from J, with 6 bases between. The CDR3 region is CASRGGNYGYTF. Here the CDR3 DNA reads TGTGCCAGCAGGGGGGGTAACTATGGCTACACCTTC.

The V gene is TRBV9, the J gene TRBJ2-6, with D perhaps matching TRBD1 or TRBD2 (6 bases each). Between the trimmed V and J ends, which lost 6 bases and 3 bases, there was a span of 10 bases. The length of the CDR3 is 14 residues. Germline CDR1 reads SGDLS; CDR2 reads YYNGEE. The CDR3 loop is CASTRGGGANVLTF. CDR3 nucleotide sequence: TGTGCCAGCACCAGGGGAGGTGGGGCCAACGTCCTGACTTTC.

In this sample, this clone turned up once. V is TRBV19 and J is TRBJ1-2; 8 bases agree with TRBD1. The V segment lost 9 bases and the J segment 8 bases; nucleotides outside the gene matches: 11. In germline, CDR1 is LNHDA, CDR2 SQIVND (reference sequence). This CDR3 contains 13 residues. CDR3 nucleotide sequence: TGTGCCAGCTCCGGCAGGGGGCGTCGGGGCTACACCTTC. This gives the protein CASSGRGRRGYTF.

This clone was counted once. The genes are TRBV28 and TRBJ1-3; possibly TRBD1 for D (6 bases). CDR1 and CDR2 from the germline V gene are MDHEN and SYDVKM. The CDR3 consists of 16 residues. V dropped 5 bases and J dropped 3 bases, with 17 bases sitting between them. Written as DNA, the CDR3 is TGTGCCAGCAGTCCATTGACCGCAGGGGTTGGAAACACCATATATTTT. It yields the protein CASSPLTAGVGNTIYF.

This clone is termed medium-sized (0.01 to 0.1%). Other DNA sequences within the sample encode an identical CDR3. The gene calls are TRBV4-1 and TRBJ2-5; D unclear. Trimming stripped 0 bases from V and 0 bases from J, with 8 bases between. Germline CDR1 is MGHRA and CDR2 is YSYEKL. The CDR3 loop spans 15 amino acids. In DNA, the CDR3 is TGCGCCAGCAGCCAAGATCTCAGCTACCAAGAGACCCAGTACTTC. This codes for CASSQDLSYQETQYF.

The chain has TRBV4-1 and TRBJ2-5; the match to TRBD1 covers 9 bases. Germline-derived CDR1 and CDR2 are MGHRA and YSYEKL. V was clipped by 4 bases and J by 3 bases; unmatched bases: 12. The CDR3 contains 17 residues. The CDR3 is CASSPTRTGVEEETQYF. The CDR3 DNA sequence: TGCGCCAGCAGCCCCACCCGGACAGGGGTGGAGGAAGAGACCCAGTACTTC.

The V gene is TRBV28, the J gene TRBJ2-7; TRBD1 is a possible D gene (5 bases). The V end was cut by 6 bases, the J end by 3 bases, with 18 bases between. Germline CDR1 and CDR2: MDHEN and SYDVKM. The CDR3 has 15 residues. CDR3 protein: CASRPPQGMSYEQYF. CDR3 DNA sequence: TGTGCCAGCAGACCGCCTCAGGGTATGAGCTACGAGCAGTACTTC.

This clone has more than one count but fewer than ten. The chain has TRBV28 and TRBJ2-1; D is possibly TRBD2 (5 bases). This CDR3 comprises 12 residues. The germline CDR1 and CDR2 sequences are MDHEN and SYDVKM. V gave up 2 bases and J gave up 9 bases, with 8 bases separating them. CDR3 coding DNA: TGTGCCAGCAGTTTAACCGCGGGTGAGCAGTTCTTC. This gives the protein CASSLTAGEQFF.

V and J are TRBV10-3 and TRBJ2-7; D might be TRBD2 (7 bases). CDR1 and CDR2 from the germline V gene are ENHRY and SYGVKD. V was shortened by 8 bases and J by 5 bases, with 19 bases between the two germline ends. This CDR3 is built from 14 residues. The CDR3 sequence is CAIGGGLVRDEQYF. CDR3 DNA: TGTGCCATCGGGGGGGGGCTAGTCCGGGACGAGCAGTACTTC.

This clone is a singleton in its sample. The rearrangement joins TRBV18 to TRBJ2-3, with TRBD2 matching 12 bases. CDR3 length: 17 amino acids. V shed 3 bases and J 3 bases; nucleotides not matched to a gene: 7. In germline, CDR1 is KGHSH, CDR2 LQKENI. The CDR3 DNA follows: TGTGCCAGCTCACCCCCGTGGACTAGCGGGGAAACAGATACGCAGTATTTT. Its translation is CASSPPWTSGETDTQYF.

The chain uses TRBV28 and TRBJ2-5, with D perhaps matching TRBD1 or TRBD2 (6 bases each). Trimming removed 2 bases at V and 4 bases at J, with 11 bases between. CDR1 and CDR2 (germline): MDHEN, SYDVKM. CDR3 size: 14 residues. Written as DNA, the CDR3 is TGTGCCAGCAGTTTAAATACGGGGGCAGAGACCCAGTACTTC. Its protein product is CASSLNTGAETQYF.

The rearrangement links TRBV1 to TRBJ1-2. TRBV1 is designated a pseudogene. The CDR3 is 17 amino acids. The CDR3 sequence: CTSSQDFGEPPDYGYTF. The CDR3, as DNA: TGCACCAGCAGCCAAGATTTCGGGGAGCCCCCGGACTATGGCTACACCTTC.

This clone has just a few counts. This rearrangement joins TRBV25-1 to TRBJ1-5; D gene ambiguous. Trimming stripped 7 bases from V and 2 bases from J, with 21 bases between. CDR3 length equals 17 residues. From germline, CDR1 is MGHDK and CDR2 SYGVNS. The CDR3 reads CASKKRWGIGGNQPQHF. CDR3 in DNA: TGTGCCAGCAAGAAAAGGTGGGGTATAGGAGGCAATCAGCCCCAGCATTTT.

This chain links TRBV6-5 with TRBJ2-1; a weak D match, TRBD1 (6 bases). The CDR3 spans 14 residues. Per germline, CDR1 MNHEY and CDR2 SVGAGI. Deletions cut 3 bases from V and 5 bases from J, with 11 bases between. CDR3 amino acids: CASSYIRQDNEQFF. In DNA, the CDR3 is TGTGCCAGCAGTTATATACGACAGGACAATGAGCAGTTCTTC.

The chain employs TRBV28 and TRBJ2-3, with D possibly being TRBD2 (6 bases). Germline-derived CDR1 and CDR2 are MDHEN and SYDVKM. The CDR3 sequence is 14 residues long. V dropped 8 bases and J dropped 2 bases, with 14 bases sitting between them. DNA of the CDR3: TGTGCCAGCCTAGGAGGGCGCTCCACAGATACGCAGTATTTT. Translated: CASLGGRSTDTQYF.

The genes are TRBV29-1 and TRBJ2-1; the match to TRBD2 covers 8 bases. J gave up 7 bases and V 3 bases, and 14 bases lay outside the gene matches. The CDR3 covers 16 residues. Per the germline V gene, CDR1 is SQVTM and CDR2 is ANQGSEA. CDR3 sequence reads: CSVEGLAGVPGNEQFF. CDR3 nucleotide sequence: TGCAGCGTTGAGGGCCTAGCGGGTGTCCCGGGGAATGAGCAGTTCTTC.